This T cell receptor (beta chain) was sequenced during a study of cytomegalovirus exposure and HLA in healthy donors. In germline, CDR1 is SGHDN, CDR2 FVKESK. The CDR3 extends over 14 amino acids. V was clipped by 2 bases and J by 3 bases; unmatched bases: 3. In the PCR, 60 Vbeta and 13 Jbeta primers were used. This table comes from immunoSEQ multiplex PCR, and its TCRdb copy is limited to in-frame clones, with some not included. The data contain 180,000 or so clones, 70% to 80% of them singletons. This clone turned up a few times. The sequenced sample was PBMCs. This rearrangement joins TRBV14 to TRBJ2-5, with TRBD2 identical over 7 bases. The receptor comes from a woman aged 25 to 39 in good health and CMV-seropositive. The CDR3 loop reads CASSQREGEETQYF. CDR3 bases: TGTGCCAGCAGCCAAAGGGAGGGAGAAGAGACCCAGTACTTC.